The 30 T cell receptor beta chains below come from one sample, sequenced in a study of regulatory and conventional T cells in RAG deficiency. Sequencing used immunoSEQ multiplex PCR; TCRdb keeps in-frame clones, though not all of them. The profile shows thousands of clones, approximately 95% of them singletons. The sorted regulatory T cells were CD4+, CD25-high and CD127-low, with genomic DNA sequenced. The sample was also reused in another study, on regulatory T cells. In that study: The primer mix had 52 TRBV and 13 TRBJ primers.

The specimen sequenced was CD127- CD25+ CD4+ Tregs sorted from blood. The receptors were sampled from a human donor in good health.

The CDR3 protein is CASSEITGNPNYGYTF. The CDR3 nucleotides read TGTGCCAGCAGTGAAATTACAGGAAACCCTAACTATGGCTACACCTTC. This rearrangement joins TRBV6-1 to TRBJ1-2; D perhaps matches TRBD1 (5 bases). There are 16 residues in the CDR3. Germline CDR1 MNHNS, CDR2 SASEGT. Trimming cost V 2 bases and J 0 bases, with 13 bases left between them.

A remark on this clone: This sample also contains other DNA sequences that code for the same CDR3. Written as DNA, the CDR3 is TGTGCCAGCAGGCCCAGGGGTGGCTACACCTTC. This sequence encodes CASRPRGGYTF. This chain uses TRBV2 with TRBJ1-2; perhaps TRBD1 as D (6 bases). The CDR3 runs 11 residues. Trimming stripped 6 bases from V and 7 bases from J, with 9 bases between. The V gene's germline CDR1 is SNHLY and CDR2 FYNNEI. Supplemented by reference TRBV2 and TRBJ1-2, the full variable domain reads EPEVTQTPSHQVTQMGQEVILRCVPISNHLYFYWYRQILGQKVEFLVSFYNNEISEKSEIFDDQFSVERPDGSNFTLKIRSTKLEDSAMYFCASRPRGGYTFGSGTRLTVV.

This chain joins TRBV19 and TRBJ2-5; maybe TRBD2 (6 bases). The CDR3 totals 15 residues. From germline, CDR1 is LNHDA and CDR2 SQIVND (reference sequence). Trimming removed 3 bases from V and 4 bases from J, with 15 bases in between. The CDR3, as DNA: TGTGCCAGTAGTATTGGCTTCCTAGCGCTAGAGACCCAGTACTTC. It encodes CASSIGFLALETQYF.

The V call is TRBV7-9, the J call TRBJ1-1; D is uncertain. V lost 4 bases and J lost 3, with 15 bases in between. Germline V lookup: CDR1 SEHNR, CDR2 FQNEAQ (reference sequence). This CDR3 has 15 amino acids. The CDR3 DNA sequence: TGTGCCAGCAGCTCACCGACGGGGTTTTACACTGAAGCTTTCTTT. Protein sequence: CASSSPTGFYTEAFF.

This clone has a single count. The chain couples TRBV6-6 to TRBJ2-7; D may be TRBD2 (6 bases). Germline V gene lookup returns CDR1 MNHNY and CDR2 SVGAGI (reference sequence). V lost 0 bases, J lost 4 bases, and 10 bases lay in between. There are 14 residues in the CDR3. Here the CDR3 DNA reads TGTGCCAGCAGTTACTCGATGGGGGGATACGAGCAGTACTTC. Translated, it gives CASSYSMGGYEQYF.

The genes are TRBV4-1 and TRBJ2-7, with TRBD1 identical over 12 bases. The CDR3 contains 16 residues. The V gene's germline CDR1 is MGHRA and CDR2 YSYEKL. V lost 0 bases, J lost 7 bases, and 7 bases stayed unmatched. The CDR3 coding sequence is TGCGCCAGCAGCCAAGAAACGGGACAGGGGGCGAGGGAGCAGTACTTC. Its translation: CASSQETGQGAREQYF.

The gene calls are TRBV29-1 and TRBJ1-1; 7 positions match TRBD1. Germline CDR1 SQVTM, CDR2 ANQGSEA. V shed 7 bases and J 7 bases; nucleotides not matched to a gene: 9. The CDR3 length is 12 residues. The CDR3 loop reads CSALRQGFEAFF. Here the CDR3 DNA reads TGCAGCGCGCTAAGACAGGGCTTTGAAGCTTTCTTT.

The chain joins TRBV6-1 to TRBJ2-5; the match to TRBD1 covers 7 bases. V dropped 2 bases and J dropped 5; count of bases not matched to a gene: 8. CDR3 size: 15 residues. In germline, CDR1 is MNHNS, CDR2 SASEGT. The CDR3 DNA reads as TGTGCCAGCAGTGAACAGAGGGGGCTGGTGGAGACCCAGTACTTC. Its protein product is CASSEQRGLVETQYF.

This chain joins TRBV6-6 and TRBJ1-5; 9 bases line up with TRBD1. V gave up 5 bases and J gave up 7 bases; unmatched junction bases: 6. The CDR3 has 14 residues. Germline loops: CDR1 MNHNY, CDR2 SVGAGI (reference sequence). The CDR3 DNA sequence: TGTGCCAGCAGTCCCAACAGGGGGCAGCAGCCCCAGCATTTT. Its protein product is CASSPNRGQQPQHF.

V is TRBV5-1 and J is TRBJ2-7; the D is unclear. Germline V CDR1 and CDR2: SGHRS, YFSETQ. V was clipped by 1 base and J by 2 bases, with 7 bases between them. This CDR3 has 13 residues. The CDR3 sequence: CASSLLGPYEQYF. The CDR3 nucleotides are TGCGCCAGCAGCTTGCTAGGCCCCTACGAGCAGTACTTC.

The chain couples TRBV6-6 to TRBJ2-1; D perhaps matches TRBD1 (5 bases). The CDR3 sequence is 14 residues long. Germline CDR1 is MNHNY and CDR2 is SVGAGI (reference sequence). Trimming removed 8 bases from V and 0 bases from J, with 11 bases in between. In DNA, the CDR3 is TGTGCCAGCGTGGCCGACAGCTCCTACAATGAGCAGTTCTTC. Its protein is CASVADSSYNEQFF.

The V gene is TRBV10-1, the J gene TRBJ2-1, with D possibly TRBD2 on 6 matching bases. Looked up from germline, CDR1 is WNHNN and CDR2 is SYGVQD (reference sequence). This CDR3 region has 15 residues. V was clipped by 5 bases and J by 5 bases, with 16 bases between them. CDR3 residues: CASSPTGAGNNEQFF. CDR3 bases: TGCGCCAGCAGTCCTACTGGGGCGGGGAACAATGAGCAGTTCTTC.

The rearrangement joins TRBV5-8 to TRBJ1-3, with 8 bases identical to TRBD1. CDR1 is SGHTS, CDR2 YDEGEE, per germline. The CDR3 consists of 15 residues. The junction had 9 bases not matched to a gene; V was cut back by 4 bases and J by 6 bases. The CDR3 reads CASSPQGAGLNTIYF. CDR3 sequence (DNA): TGTGCCAGCAGCCCTCAGGGGGCCGGATTAAACACCATATATTTT.

This CDR3 reads CAISGPGTGKNYGYTF. In nucleotides, the CDR3 is TGTGCCATCAGTGGGCCCGGGACAGGGAAGAACTATGGCTACACCTTC. This rearrangement joins TRBV10-3 to TRBJ1-2; TRBD1 agrees at 9 bases. The germline CDR1 and CDR2 sequences are ENHRY and SYGVKD. J gave up 2 bases and V 4 bases, and 8 bases lay outside the gene matches. CDR3 length equals 16 residues.

The chain employs TRBV21-1 and TRBJ2-2; TRBD2, the table's D call, lacks a check against the DNA. TRBV21-1 is tagged as a pseudogene. The CDR3 runs to 12 residues. The CDR3 spells CASTFYTGELFF. The CDR3 bases are TGTGCCAGCACCTTTTACACCGGGGAGCTGTTTTTT.

This chain uses TRBV6-4 with TRBJ2-2; 8 nucleotides agree with TRBD1. CDR3 length: 15 amino acids. Trimming cost V 2 bases and J 1 base; bases outside gene matches: 0. The germline V gene has CDR1 MRHNA and CDR2 SNTAGT. The CDR3 here is CASSDGTGNTGELFF. The CDR3 region has the DNA TGTGCCAGCAGTGACGGGACAGGGAACACCGGGGAGCTGTTTTTT.

J is TRBJ1-1 and V is TRBV7-6, with 9 bases matching TRBD1. This CDR3 contains 15 residues. Germline lookup yields CDR1 SGHVS and CDR2 FNYEAQ. The V gene end was trimmed by 2 bases and the J gene end by 5 bases; junction bases not matched to a gene: 6. This CDR3 is CASSLYRDRVTEAFF. The CDR3 coding sequence is TGTGCCAGCAGCTTATACCGGGACAGGGTGACTGAAGCTTTCTTT.

This chain uses TRBV19 with TRBJ1-1; weak D call: TRBD1 (6 bases). The CDR3 length is 12 residues. The germline CDR1 and CDR2 sequences are LNHDA and SQIVND (reference sequence). The CDR3 sequence is CASLRGNTEAFF. CDR3 in DNA: TGTGCGTCCCTCAGGGGGAACACTGAAGCTTTCTTT.

The chain joins TRBV28 to TRBJ2-5; the match to TRBD1 covers 11 bases. Per germline, CDR1 MDHEN and CDR2 SYDVKM. This CDR3 region has 18 residues. The V gene end was trimmed by 6 bases and the J gene end by 2 bases; junction bases not matched to a gene: 14. The CDR3 sequence is CASSPDRGRIGRQETQYF. CDR3 DNA sequence: TGTGCCAGCAGCCCGGACAGGGGGCGTATTGGGAGGCAAGAGACCCAGTACTTC. Drawing the rest from reference TRBV28 and TRBJ2-5, the complete variable domain is DVKVTQSSRYLVKRTGEKVFLECVQDMDHENMFWYRQDPGLGLRLIYFSYDVKMKEKGDIPEGYSVSREKKERFSLILESASTNQTSMYLCASSPDRGRIGRQETQYFGPGTRLLVL.

This clone was seen once. This chain uses TRBV6-6 with TRBJ2-3; no definite D call. Germline values: CDR1 MNHNY, CDR2 SVGAGI (reference sequence). V gave up 5 bases and J gave up 4 bases, with 4 bases separating them. This CDR3 is 11 amino acids long. The CDR3 loop reads CASSRADTQYF. CDR3 nucleotide sequence: TGTGCCAGCAGTCGGGCAGATACGCAGTATTTT.

This clone was recorded once. The rearrangement uses TRBV18 and TRBJ2-3; 11 positions agree with TRBD2. Germline CDR1 reads KGHSH; CDR2 reads LQKENI. The CDR3 length is 17 residues. After removal of 3 bases from V and 2 bases from J, the junction contained 7 bases not matched to a gene. CDR3 nucleotide sequence: TGTGCCAGCTCACCTGGACTAGCGGGTGAAGACACAGATACGCAGTATTTT. Its protein is CASSPGLAGEDTDTQYF.

The chain employs TRBV5-1 and TRBJ2-5, with 7 bases identical to TRBD1. The CDR3 extends over 15 amino acids. V lost 4 bases and J lost 2; bases outside the gene matches: 8. The germline CDR1 and CDR2 sequences are SGHRS and YFSETQ. The CDR3 DNA reads TGCGCCAGCAGCCGGGGAGACAGGGATCAAGAGACCCAGTACTTC. Amino acids: CASSRGDRDQETQYF.

This sequence joins TRBV28 and TRBJ2-3; TRBD1 is a possible D gene (5 bases). V was clipped by 5 bases and J by 0 bases, with 24 bases between them. The CDR3 extends over 19 amino acids. CDR1 MDHEN and CDR2 SYDVKM come from the germline V gene. CDR3 sequence (DNA): TGTGCCAGCAGTGACCTGACAGATTTCGATTTTACTAGCACAGATACGCAGTATTTT. It specifies CASSDLTDFDFTSTDTQYF.

The genes are TRBV9 and TRBJ1-4, with D uncertain. The CDR3 loop spans 15 amino acids. The germline V and J ends were trimmed by 2 bases and 5 bases, with 13 bases remaining between them. The germline V gene has CDR1 SGDLS and CDR2 YYNGEE. The CDR3 protein is CASSVQPGGNEKLFF. The CDR3 DNA follows: TGTGCCAGCAGCGTCCAGCCCGGAGGGAATGAAAAACTGTTTTTT.

The chain employs TRBV7-9 and TRBJ1-1, with D unresolved. The CDR3 consists of 13 residues. The V gene's germline CDR1 is SEHNR and CDR2 FQNEAQ (reference sequence). V was pared by 1 base and J by 10 bases, with 13 bases between. CDR3 region: CASSLEQVAVAFF. The DNA for the CDR3 is TGTGCCAGCAGCTTAGAACAAGTTGCTGTAGCTTTCTTT.

The gene calls are TRBV19 and TRBJ1-4; 10 nucleotides line up with TRBD1. Germline CDR1 reads LNHDA; CDR2 reads SQIVND (reference sequence). The CDR3 has 16 amino acids. Trimming took 7 bases from V and 4 from J; bases not matched to a gene: 9. Written as DNA, the CDR3 is TGTGCCAGTAACCCCGACAGGGGGCCTGGTAATGAAAAACTGTTTTTT. Protein: CASNPDRGPGNEKLFF.

This sequence joins TRBV27 and TRBJ2-2; no clear D. Germline V gene data show CDR1 as MNHEY and CDR2 as SMNVEV (reference sequence). There are 16 residues in the CDR3. Trimming pared 1 base from V and 2 bases from J, leaving 11 bases between. CDR3 in amino acids: CASSLYNNLNTGELFF. As DNA, the CDR3 is TGTGCCAGCAGTTTATATAATAACTTAAACACCGGGGAGCTGTTTTTT.

This chain joins TRBV25-1 and TRBJ2-2; 9 bases are shared with TRBD1. Germline lookup yields CDR1 MGHDK and CDR2 SYGVNS. The CDR3 length is 15 residues. Unmatched junction bases numbered 4, after V lost 4 bases and J lost 4 bases. The CDR3: CASSAGTGLTGELFF. In nucleotides, the CDR3 is TGTGCCAGCAGTGCCGGGACAGGGCTCACCGGGGAGCTGTTTTTT.

This chain links TRBV20-1 with TRBJ1-1, with TRBD1 matching 7 bases. V dropped 4 bases and J dropped 10; count of bases not matched to a gene: 6. Germline CDR1 is DFQATT and CDR2 is SNEGSKA (reference sequence). The length of the CDR3 is 11 residues. The CDR3: CSAIEDRVAFF. Here the CDR3 DNA reads TGCAGTGCTATTGAAGACAGGGTAGCTTTCTTT.

The genes are TRBV2 and TRBJ2-3; 7 bases map to TRBD2. The CDR3 is 18 residues long. J gave up 2 bases and V 3 bases, and 14 bases lay outside the gene matches. Germline V gene lookup returns CDR1 SNHLY and CDR2 FYNNEI. DNA for the CDR3: TGTGCCAGCAGTGACCATGTAGCGGGTCGGACAATCACAGATACGCAGTATTTT. This gives the protein CASSDHVAGRTITDTQYF.